These 10 T cell receptor beta chains were sequenced from one sample in a study of OX40 agonist ivuxolimab in advanced cancers. The method behind the library was the immunoSEQ multiplex PCR assay. TCRdb stores this immuneACCESS table with in-frame sequences only. Part of the clones is absent; in the studies checked, under half of the shortfall reflects unresolved V genes, and no reason is known for the rest. This sample gives about 60,000 clones in total; 80% to 85% of them show up just once. Jointly, the top ten make up almost 0.65% of the sample. The material was CD4+ or CD8+ T cells sorted from blood, obtained in a trial of the OX40 agonist ivuxolimab. All receptors come from an adult with an advanced solid tumor such as melanoma, head and neck, liver or kidney cancer.

The chain links TRBV5-1 to TRBJ1-1, with TRBD1 as a possible D gene (5 bases). Germline CDR1 SGHRS, CDR2 YFSETQ. The CDR3 totals 15 residues. V lost 0 bases and J lost 4, with 13 bases in between. The CDR3 sequence is CASSLEGPGGTEAFF. CDR3 in DNA: TGCGCCAGCAGCTTGGAGGGACCGGGGGGCACTGAAGCTTTCTTT.

This chain joins TRBV19 and TRBJ2-7; 10 bases fit TRBD1. Germline V lookup: CDR1 LNHDA, CDR2 SQIVND (reference sequence). This CDR3 is 15 amino acids long. V was clipped by 5 bases and J by 4 bases; unmatched bases: 8. The CDR3 region has the DNA TGTGCCAGTAGTCCGGCCGGGACAGGGGCATACGAGCAGTACTTC. Translating it yields CASSPAGTGAYEQYF.

The chain's CDR3 is CASSRSTVGGTEAFF. CDR3 nucleotides: TGCGCCAGCAGCCGATCAACTGTGGGGGGCACTGAAGCTTTCTTT. The chain links TRBV4-3 to TRBJ1-1; TRBD1 might be the D (5 bases). This CDR3 contains 15 residues. The germline V and J ends were trimmed by 4 bases and 4 bases, with 16 bases remaining between them. Germline V gives CDR1 LGHNA, CDR2 YSLEER.

The chain is built from TRBV19 and TRBJ2-7; the D gene is possibly TRBD2 (5 bases). Trimming shortened V by 5 bases and J by 0 bases, and 11 bases separated the two germline ends. CDR3 length: 14 residues. Germline CDR1 reads LNHDA; CDR2 reads SQIVND (reference sequence). The CDR3: CASSEAAYSYEQYF. The CDR3 DNA follows: TGTGCCAGTAGTGAAGCGGCCTACTCCTACGAGCAGTACTTC.

V gene TRBV23-1 combines with J gene TRBJ1-5; maybe TRBD1 (6 bases). TRBV23-1 is known as an ORF, though its function is uncertain. V lost 0 bases and J lost 5, with 17 bases in between. This CDR3 comprises 17 residues. The CDR3 DNA reads TGCGCCAGCAGTCAATCGCGGGCCGGGGGCAGCGATCAGCCCCAGCATTTT. Protein sequence: CASSQSRAGGSDQPQHF.

The CDR3 DNA reads TGTGCCAGCAGGCTTCTCGGGACAGGGGTGGGCGAGCAGTACTTC. Protein: CASRLLGTGVGEQYF. The chain carries TRBV5-4 and TRBJ2-7; the match to TRBD1 covers 10 bases. This CDR3 has 15 residues. Germline V gives CDR1 SGHNT, CDR2 YYREEE (reference sequence). Losses at the gene ends were 5 bases for V and 6 bases for J; bases not matched to a gene: 11.

This chain links TRBV9 with TRBJ2-3; the D gene is possibly TRBD2 (7 bases). There are 16 residues in the CDR3. Trimming cost V 3 bases and J 2 bases, with 16 bases left between them. Germline values: CDR1 SGDLS, CDR2 YYNGEE. This CDR3 reads CASSATPGGDTDTQYF. CDR3 coding DNA: TGTGCCAGCAGCGCTACCCCGGGGGGCGACACAGATACGCAGTATTTT.

The sample holds one count of this clone. The chain recombines TRBV19 with TRBJ2-3; D not resolved. V lost 4 bases, J lost 3 bases, and 14 bases lay in between. The CDR3 sequence is 15 residues long. Germline V CDR1 and CDR2: LNHDA, SQIVND (reference sequence). CDR3 nucleotide sequence: TGTGCCAGTAGTAGCGGCGCTAGTAGGACAGATACGCAGTATTTT. It yields the protein CASSSGASRTDTQYF.

The V call is TRBV19, the J call TRBJ1-1; 10 nucleotides align to TRBD1. Germline CDR1 is LNHDA and CDR2 is SQIVND (reference sequence). The V gene end was trimmed by 6 bases and the J gene end by 1 base; junction bases not matched to a gene: 5. The length of the CDR3 is 15 residues. CDR3 residues: CASSRQGAGNTEAFF. The CDR3 nucleotides are TGTGCCAGTAGCAGACAGGGGGCGGGGAACACTGAAGCTTTCTTT.

This clone was recorded once. The V call is TRBV7-9, the J call TRBJ2-2; D not resolved. Trimming removed 8 bases from V and 6 bases from J, with 4 bases in between. Germline values: CDR1 SEHNR, CDR2 FQNEAQ (reference sequence). The CDR3 length is 10 residues. This chain's CDR3 is CASGAGELFF. In DNA form, the CDR3 reads TGTGCCAGCGGGGCCGGGGAGCTGTTTTTT.